Listed here are 20 T cell receptor beta chains from one sample, sequenced in a study of blood T cell repertoires in COVID-19. The repertoire was sequenced with immunoSEQ multiplex PCR; TCRdb's copy has only in-frame clones and lacks some. The sample carries around 100,000 clones, over 75% recorded once. Sequencing was done on a sample of peripheral blood. Receptor source: a human donor in a cohort sampled during active or convalescent COVID-19.

This clone was found once. J is TRBJ2-7 and V is TRBV9; 12 bases line up with TRBD2. The CDR3 has 16 residues. CDR1 SGDLS and CDR2 YYNGEE come from the germline V gene. Losses at the gene ends were 0 bases for V and 3 bases for J; bases not matched to a gene: 4. As DNA, the CDR3 is TGTGCCAGCAGCGTAGCTGGGACTAGCGGGCTCTACGAGCAGTACTTC. This encodes CASSVAGTSGLYEQYF.

V and J are TRBV19 and TRBJ2-5; TRBD1 might be the D (5 bases). The V gene lost 4 bases and the J gene lost 2 bases, with 17 bases spanning the gap. The CDR3 contains 16 residues. Germline lookup yields CDR1 LNHDA and CDR2 SQIVND (reference sequence). CDR3 in amino acids: CASSNSRGKIQETQYF. In DNA form, the CDR3 reads TGTGCCAGTAGTAATAGTAGGGGAAAAATACAAGAGACCCAGTACTTC. The entire variable domain, with the rest obtained from reference TRBV19 and TRBJ2-5, is as follows: DGGITQSPKYLFRKEGQNVTLSCEQNLNHDAMYWYRQDPGQGLRLIYYSQIVNDFQKGDIAEGYSVSREKKESFPLTVTSAQKNPTAFYLCASSNSRGKIQETQYFGPGTRLLVL.

The chain joins TRBV4-2 to TRBJ2-5; 9 positions match TRBD2. CDR1 is LGHNA and CDR2 is YNFKEQ in the germline V gene. After removal of 4 bases from V and 4 bases from J, the junction contained 10 bases not matched to a gene. There are 16 residues in the CDR3. CDR3 residues: CASSPSGGPGGETQYF. CDR3 coding DNA: TGTGCCAGCAGCCCCAGCGGGGGGCCGGGCGGAGAGACCCAGTACTTC.

The genes are TRBV7-2 and TRBJ2-3; D ambiguous. CDR1 is SGHTA and CDR2 is FQGNSA in the germline V gene. Trimming pared 5 bases from V and 4 bases from J, leaving 13 bases between. This CDR3 has 14 amino acids. CDR3 coding DNA: TGTGCCAGCAGCCCCGTGCTACCGCCAGATACGCAGTATTTT. Protein: CASSPVLPPDTQYF.

This clone came up once. This chain uses TRBV7-2 with TRBJ1-4; TRBD1 matches 8 bases. V was pared by 6 bases and J by 0 bases, with 6 bases of the junction left unmatched. The CDR3 contains 16 residues. From germline, CDR1 is SGHTA and CDR2 FQGNSA. For the CDR3, the DNA is TGTGCCAGCAGTCGGCGGACAGGGACAACTAATGAAAAACTGTTTTTT. It yields the protein CASSRRTGTTNEKLFF.

The chain uses TRBV7-9 and TRBJ1-6; the D is unclear. The CDR3 contains 14 residues. From germline, CDR1 is SEHNR and CDR2 FQNEAQ (reference sequence). Trimming left V 5 bases short and J 10 bases short, with 15 bases between. The CDR3 coding sequence is TGTGCCAGCAGCATCAATCTAAGGGAGTCACCCCTCCACTTT. Translation: CASSINLRESPLHF.

The chain links TRBV29-1 to TRBJ2-3; D not certain. Germline-derived CDR1 and CDR2 are SQVTM and ANQGSEA. The CDR3 is made up of 13 amino acids. Trimming removed 4 bases at V and 2 bases at J, with 10 bases between. The CDR3 reads CSVAGRNTDTQYF. CDR3 coding DNA: TGCAGCGTTGCAGGCCGGAACACAGATACGCAGTATTTT.

The rearrangement links TRBV5-6 to TRBJ1-2; 12 positions match TRBD1. V was pared by 4 bases and J by 6 bases, with 13 bases of the junction left unmatched. The CDR3 is made up of 17 amino acids. Germline V gene lookup returns CDR1 SGHDT and CDR2 YYEEEE. The CDR3 protein is CASSPGTGGLQAHGYTF. In DNA form, the CDR3 reads TGTGCCAGCAGCCCAGGGACAGGGGGCCTTCAAGCCCATGGCTACACCTTC.

This clone was picked up a small number of times. This chain connects TRBV6-7 to TRBJ1-5, with TRBD1 matching 8 bases. TRBV6-7 is an open reading frame, and its role is uncertain. The CDR3 sequence is 13 residues long. The J segment lost 2 bases and the V segment lost 11 bases, leaving 5 bases of the junction unmatched. CDR3 sequence: CAAQDRGNQPQHF. Written as DNA, the CDR3 is TGTGCCGCCCAGGACAGGGGCAATCAGCCCCAGCATTTT.

The chain recombines TRBV30 with TRBJ2-1, with TRBD2 identical over 8 bases. The CDR3 runs to 15 residues. V gave up 4 bases and J gave up 4 bases; unmatched junction bases: 9. Germline CDR1 GTSNPN, CDR2 SVGIG (reference sequence). The chain's CDR3 is CAWTSAGGNYNEQFF. The DNA of the CDR3 is TGTGCCTGGACCAGCGCGGGGGGCAATTACAATGAGCAGTTCTTC.

V is TRBV11-3 and J is TRBJ2-1; TRBD2 might be the D (5 bases). The CDR3 totals 15 residues. V was clipped by 0 bases and J by 3 bases, with 9 bases between them. CDR1 is SGHNT, CDR2 YENEEA, per germline. The CDR3 sequence is CASSLEPDYYNEQFF. The DNA of the CDR3 is TGTGCCAGCAGCTTAGAACCCGACTACTACAATGAGCAGTTCTTC.

This rearrangement joins TRBV12-5 to TRBJ1-1; 7 nucleotides line up with TRBD1. The CDR3 spans 17 residues. V dropped 2 bases and J dropped 2; count of bases not matched to a gene: 11. The V gene's germline CDR1 is LGHNT and CDR2 FRNRAP. The CDR3 sequence: CASGLPETGKINTEAFF. CDR3 nucleotide sequence: TGTGCTAGTGGTTTGCCCGAGACAGGGAAGATAAACACTGAAGCTTTCTTT.

The chain uses TRBV28 and TRBJ1-4; D remains unclear. This CDR3 contains 18 residues. Looked up from germline, CDR1 is MDHEN and CDR2 is SYDVKM. Deletions cut 3 bases from V and 2 bases from J, with 19 bases between. The DNA of the CDR3 is TGTGCCAGCAGTTTGAGTTATGGGAGTCTGGCCACTAATGAAAAACTGTTTTTT. It specifies CASSLSYGSLATNEKLFF.

V usage is TRBV5-1 and J usage is TRBJ2-5, with 9 bases lining up with TRBD1. This CDR3 contains 15 residues. Germline CDR1 and CDR2: SGHRS and YFSETQ. The J segment lost 3 bases and the V segment lost 7 bases, leaving 10 bases of the junction unmatched. This CDR3 reads CASGRDRVGEETQYF. The DNA for the CDR3 is TGCGCCAGCGGTCGGGACAGGGTGGGGGAAGAGACCCAGTACTTC.

This chain uses TRBV12-3 or TRBV12-4 with TRBJ1-2; D ambiguous. CDR3 length equals 12 residues. Trimming stripped 11 bases from V and 8 bases from J, with 18 bases between. CDR3 sequence reads: CASRPEYLGYTF. The CDR3 bases are TGTGCCTCCCGACCGGAGTACTTGGGCTACACCTTC.

This clone has only one observation. The rearrangement uses TRBV28 and TRBJ2-3, with 11 bases that match TRBD1. The junction had 7 bases not matched to a gene; V was cut back by 4 bases and J by 4 bases. The CDR3 has 16 residues. From germline, CDR1 is MDHEN and CDR2 SYDVKM. Here the CDR3 reads CASSSGQGVISDTQYF. The DNA for the CDR3 is TGTGCCAGCAGTTCGGGACAGGGGGTTATTTCAGATACGCAGTATTTT.

The gene calls are TRBV19 and TRBJ1-5, with a tentative D call TRBD1 (6 bases). CDR3 length: 15 residues. Trimming shortened V by 1 base and J by 4 bases, and 11 bases separated the two germline ends. The germline CDR1 and CDR2 sequences are LNHDA and SQIVND (reference sequence). CDR3 loop: CASSIVYRANQPQHF. As DNA, the CDR3 is TGTGCCAGTAGTATAGTCTACAGGGCAAATCAGCCCCAGCATTTT.

V is TRBV6-4 and J is TRBJ1-3; D unclear. Per germline, CDR1 MRHNA and CDR2 SNTAGT. The CDR3 is made up of 15 amino acids. Trimming took 3 bases from V and 0 from J, leaving 9 bases between them. CDR3 amino acids: CASSERRNSGNTIYF. For the CDR3, the DNA is TGTGCCAGCAGTGAAAGGCGGAACTCTGGAAACACCATATATTTT.

This clone was observed a single time. This sequence joins TRBV18 and TRBJ2-7, with 9 nucleotides matching TRBD1. The trim removed 4 bases at V and 5 bases at J, leaving 9 bases unmatched. Germline loops: CDR1 KGHSH, CDR2 LQKENI. The CDR3 loop spans 15 amino acids. The CDR3 nucleotides read TGTGCCAGCTCACGCCGGACAGGGGAGGGGCACGAGCAGTACTTC. Translation gives CASSRRTGEGHEQYF.

The V gene is TRBV9, the J gene TRBJ2-7; TRBD2 agrees at 11 bases. The germline V gene has CDR1 SGDLS and CDR2 YYNGEE. V shed 3 bases, J shed 1 base, and the junction held 3 bases outside the gene matches. The CDR3 extends over 15 amino acids. This chain's CDR3 is CASSARLAGSYEQYF. The CDR3 DNA is TGTGCCAGCAGCGCCCGACTAGCGGGGTCCTACGAGCAGTACTTC.